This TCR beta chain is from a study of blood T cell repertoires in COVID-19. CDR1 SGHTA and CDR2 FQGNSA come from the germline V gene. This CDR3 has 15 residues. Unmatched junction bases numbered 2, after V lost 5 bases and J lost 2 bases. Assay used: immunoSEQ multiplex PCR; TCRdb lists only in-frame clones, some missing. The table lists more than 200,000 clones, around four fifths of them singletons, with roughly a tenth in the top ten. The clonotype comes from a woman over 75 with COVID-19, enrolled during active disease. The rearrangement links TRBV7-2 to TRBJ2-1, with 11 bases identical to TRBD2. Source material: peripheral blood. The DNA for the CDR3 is TGTGCCAGCAGCCATAGCGGGGGGGCCTACAATGAGCAGTTCTTC. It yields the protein CASSHSGGAYNEQFF.